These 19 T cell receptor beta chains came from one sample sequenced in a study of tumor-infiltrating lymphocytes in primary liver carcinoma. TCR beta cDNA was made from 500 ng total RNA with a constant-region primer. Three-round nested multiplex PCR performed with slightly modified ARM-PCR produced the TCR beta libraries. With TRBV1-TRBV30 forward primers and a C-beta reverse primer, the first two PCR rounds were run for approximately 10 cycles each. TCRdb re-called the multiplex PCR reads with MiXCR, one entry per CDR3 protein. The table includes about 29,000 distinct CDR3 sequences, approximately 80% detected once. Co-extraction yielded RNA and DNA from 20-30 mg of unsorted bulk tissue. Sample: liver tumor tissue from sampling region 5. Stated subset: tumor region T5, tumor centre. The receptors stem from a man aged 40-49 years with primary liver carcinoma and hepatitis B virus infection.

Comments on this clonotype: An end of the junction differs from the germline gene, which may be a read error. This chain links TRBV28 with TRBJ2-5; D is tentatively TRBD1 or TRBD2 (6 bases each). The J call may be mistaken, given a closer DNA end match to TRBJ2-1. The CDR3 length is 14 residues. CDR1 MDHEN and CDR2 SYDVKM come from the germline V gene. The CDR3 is CASGFFDRRGTQFF. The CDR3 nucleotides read TGTGCCAGCGGTTTCTTTGACAGGCGCGGGACCCAGTTCTTC.

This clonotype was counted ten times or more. CDR3 loop: CASNQAQQFYNEQFF. DNA for the CDR3: TGTGCCAGCAATCAGGCTCAACAGTTTTACAATGAGCAGTTCTTC. This chain connects TRBV6-1 to TRBJ2-1, with unresolved D. The CDR3 is 15 residues long. Trimming removed 7 bases from V and 4 bases from J, with 17 bases in between. Looked up from germline, CDR1 is MNHNS and CDR2 is SASEGT.

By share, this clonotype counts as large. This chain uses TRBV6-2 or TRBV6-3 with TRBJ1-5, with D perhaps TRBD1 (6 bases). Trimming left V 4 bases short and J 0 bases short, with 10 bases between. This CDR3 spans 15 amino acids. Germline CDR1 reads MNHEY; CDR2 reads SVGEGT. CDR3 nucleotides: TGTGCCAGCAGTTTGGACAGTTATAGCAATCAGCCCCAGCATTTT. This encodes CASSLDSYSNQPQHF.

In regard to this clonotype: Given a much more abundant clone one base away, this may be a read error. The DNA of the CDR3 is TGCGCCAGCAGCCAAGACGGACTAGCGGCATACAATGAGCGGTTCTTC. Translating it yields CASSQDGLAAYNERFF. The chain employs TRBV4-3 and TRBJ2-1, with 10 bases identical to TRBD2. This CDR3 has 16 amino acids. CDR1 LGHNA and CDR2 YSLEER come from the germline V gene.

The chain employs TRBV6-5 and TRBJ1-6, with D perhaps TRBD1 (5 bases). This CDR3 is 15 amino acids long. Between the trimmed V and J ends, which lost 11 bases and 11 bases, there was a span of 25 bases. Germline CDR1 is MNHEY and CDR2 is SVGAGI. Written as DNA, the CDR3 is TGTGCCGGCCGAGGCCCGGGGCCCTATGATACACCCCTCCACTTT. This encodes CAGRGPGPYDTPLHF.

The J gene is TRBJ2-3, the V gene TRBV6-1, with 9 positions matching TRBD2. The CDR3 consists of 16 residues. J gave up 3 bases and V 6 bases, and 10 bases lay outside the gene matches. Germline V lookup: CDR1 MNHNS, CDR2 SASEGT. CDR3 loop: CASSAGGLSVTDTQYF. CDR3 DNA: TGTGCCAGCAGCGCGGGGGGGCTTTCAGTTACAGATACGCAGTATTTT.

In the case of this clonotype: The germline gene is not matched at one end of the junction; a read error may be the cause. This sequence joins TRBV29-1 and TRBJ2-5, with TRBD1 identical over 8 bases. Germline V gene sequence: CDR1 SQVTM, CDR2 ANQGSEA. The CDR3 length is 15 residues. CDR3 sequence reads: CSVETCRGRGETQYF. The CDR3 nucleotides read TGTAGCGTTGAGACCTGCAGGGGGCGCGGAGAGACCCAGTACTTC.

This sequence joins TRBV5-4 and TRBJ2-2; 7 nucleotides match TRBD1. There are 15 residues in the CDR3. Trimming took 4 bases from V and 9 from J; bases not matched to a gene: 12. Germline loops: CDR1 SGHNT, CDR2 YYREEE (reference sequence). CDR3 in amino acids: CASSRQDRKTRELFF. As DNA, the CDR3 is TGTGCCAGCAGCAGACAGGACAGGAAGACCCGGGAGCTGTTTTTT.

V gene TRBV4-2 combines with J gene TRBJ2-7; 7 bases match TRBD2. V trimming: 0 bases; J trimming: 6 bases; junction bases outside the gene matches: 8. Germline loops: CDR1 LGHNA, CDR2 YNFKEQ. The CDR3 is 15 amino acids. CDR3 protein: CASSQDRLASTEQYF. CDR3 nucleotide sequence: TGTGCCAGCAGCCAAGACAGACTAGCAAGTACCGAGCAGTACTTC.

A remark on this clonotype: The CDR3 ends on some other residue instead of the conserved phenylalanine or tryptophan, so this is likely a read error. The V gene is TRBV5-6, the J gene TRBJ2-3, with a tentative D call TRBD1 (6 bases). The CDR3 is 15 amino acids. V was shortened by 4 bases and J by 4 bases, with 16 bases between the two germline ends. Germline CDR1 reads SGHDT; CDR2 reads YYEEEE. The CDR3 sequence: CASSTGQRMSDTQYC. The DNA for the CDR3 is TGTGCCAGCAGCACGGGACAAAGAATGTCAGATACGCAGTATTGT.

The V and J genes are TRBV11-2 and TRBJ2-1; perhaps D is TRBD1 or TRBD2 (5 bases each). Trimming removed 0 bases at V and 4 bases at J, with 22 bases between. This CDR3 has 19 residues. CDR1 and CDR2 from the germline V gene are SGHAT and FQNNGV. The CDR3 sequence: CASSLDERFNGTLYNEQFF. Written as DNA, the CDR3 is TGTGCCAGCAGCTTAGATGAGCGATTCAATGGGACCCTTTACAATGAGCAGTTCTTC.

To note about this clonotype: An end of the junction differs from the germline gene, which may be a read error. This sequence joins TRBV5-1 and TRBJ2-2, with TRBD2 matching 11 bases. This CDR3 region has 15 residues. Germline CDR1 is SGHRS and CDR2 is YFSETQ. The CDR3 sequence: CTSSETSGETGEMFF. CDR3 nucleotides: TGCACCAGCAGCGAGACTAGCGGGGAGACCGGGGAGATGTTTTTT.

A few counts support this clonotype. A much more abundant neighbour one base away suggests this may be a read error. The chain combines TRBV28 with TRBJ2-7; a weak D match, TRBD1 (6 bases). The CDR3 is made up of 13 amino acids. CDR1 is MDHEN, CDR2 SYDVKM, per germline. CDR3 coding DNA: TGTGCCCGCAGTCAGGACAGTTCCTACGAGCAGTACTTC. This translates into CARSQDSSYEQYF.

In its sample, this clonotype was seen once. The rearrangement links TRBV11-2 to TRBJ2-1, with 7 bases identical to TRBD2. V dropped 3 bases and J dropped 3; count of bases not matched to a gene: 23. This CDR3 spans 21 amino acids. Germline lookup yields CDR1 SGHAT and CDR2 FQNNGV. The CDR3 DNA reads TGTGCCAGCAGCTTCAAGCATGGATTGGGGCGGGGGAGGTGGAACTACAATGAGCAGTTCTTC. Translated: CASSFKHGLGRGRWNYNEQFF.

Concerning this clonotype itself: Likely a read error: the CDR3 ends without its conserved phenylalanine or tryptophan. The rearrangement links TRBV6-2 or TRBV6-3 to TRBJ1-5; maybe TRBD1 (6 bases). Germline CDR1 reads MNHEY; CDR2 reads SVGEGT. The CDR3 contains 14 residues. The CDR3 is CAGSLGQGNQPQHV. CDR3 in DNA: TGTGCCGGCAGTTTGGGACAAGGCAATCAGCCCCAGCATGTT.

This CDR3 reads CASSPGYGSDNELFF. The CDR3 DNA reads TGTGCCAGCAGCCCTGGATATGGTTCCGACAATGAGCTTTTCTTC. The chain couples TRBV5-5 to TRBJ2-1; D unresolved. Germline V gene lookup returns CDR1 SGHKS and CDR2 YYEKEE (reference sequence). The V end was cut by 4 bases, the J end by 16 bases, with 27 bases between. The CDR3 sequence is 15 residues long.

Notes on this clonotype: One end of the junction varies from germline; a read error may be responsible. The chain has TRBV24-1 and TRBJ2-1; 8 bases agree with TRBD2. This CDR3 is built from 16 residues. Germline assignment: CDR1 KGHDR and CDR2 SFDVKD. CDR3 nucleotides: TGTGCCATCAGTGATCCCGGGACTAGGGGAACGGTAGAGCAGTTCTTC. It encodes CAISDPGTRGTVEQFF.

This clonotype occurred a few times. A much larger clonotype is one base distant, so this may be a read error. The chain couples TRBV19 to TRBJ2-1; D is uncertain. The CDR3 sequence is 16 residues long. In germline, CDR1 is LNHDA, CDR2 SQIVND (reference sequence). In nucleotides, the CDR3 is TGTACCAGTAGTTTGTCAACCTTGAGCTCCTACAATGAGCAGTTCTTC. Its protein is CTSSLSTLSSYNEQFF.

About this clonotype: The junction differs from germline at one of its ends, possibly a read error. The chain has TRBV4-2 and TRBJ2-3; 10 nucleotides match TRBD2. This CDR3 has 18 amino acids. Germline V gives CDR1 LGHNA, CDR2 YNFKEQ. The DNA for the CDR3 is TGTGCCAACAGCCAAGTGGCGCTTCTAGCGGGGGCGACAGATTCGCAGTATTTT. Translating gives CANSQVALLAGATDSQYF.